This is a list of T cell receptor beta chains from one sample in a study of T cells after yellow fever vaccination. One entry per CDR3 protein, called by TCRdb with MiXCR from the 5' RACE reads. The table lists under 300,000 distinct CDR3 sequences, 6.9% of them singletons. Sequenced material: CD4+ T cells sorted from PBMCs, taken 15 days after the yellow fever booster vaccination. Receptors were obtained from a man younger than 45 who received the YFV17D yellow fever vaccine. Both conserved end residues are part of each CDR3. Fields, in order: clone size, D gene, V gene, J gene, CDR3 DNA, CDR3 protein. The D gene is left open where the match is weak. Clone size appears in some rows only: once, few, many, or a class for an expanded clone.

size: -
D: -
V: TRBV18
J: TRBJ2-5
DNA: TGTGCCAGCTCACCACCTATGACTCGACAGGAGACCCAGTACTTC
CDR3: CASSPPMTRQETQYF

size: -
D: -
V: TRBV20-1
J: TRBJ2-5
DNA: TGCAGTGCCAAGACAGTAGGTCGTCCGGAGACCCAGTACTTC
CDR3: CSAKTVGRPETQYF

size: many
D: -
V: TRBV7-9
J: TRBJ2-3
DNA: TGTGCCAGCAGCACGCAAGGGAGAGCACCAGATACGCAGTATTTT
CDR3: CASSTQGRAPDTQYF

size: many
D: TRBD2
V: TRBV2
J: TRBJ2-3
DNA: TGTGCCAGCAGCTCCCTAGCGGGGGACGCTAGCACAGATACGCAGTATTTT
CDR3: CASSSLAGDASTDTQYF

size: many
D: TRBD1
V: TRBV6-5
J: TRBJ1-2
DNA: TGTGCCAGCAGTTCCCGACTTCAGACAGGGCGAGGCTACACCTTC
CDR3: CASSSRLQTGRGYTF

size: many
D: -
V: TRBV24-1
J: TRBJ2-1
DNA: TGTGCCACCAGTGATTCCGCGTTTGGCGTTGACAATGAGCAGTTCTTC
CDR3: CATSDSAFGVDNEQFF

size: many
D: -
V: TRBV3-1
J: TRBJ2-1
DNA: TGTGCCAGCAGTCGGGACAAAAGCTCCTACAATGAGCAGTTCTTC
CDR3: CASSRDKSSYNEQFF

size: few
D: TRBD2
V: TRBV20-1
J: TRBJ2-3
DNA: TGCAGTGCTAGAGATTCCGGGCTAGCGGGAACCTCGGGTACGCAGTATTTT
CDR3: CSARDSGLAGTSGTQYF

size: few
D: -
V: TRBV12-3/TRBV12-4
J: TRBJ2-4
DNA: TGTGCCAGCGCCCGGCTAGCCAAAAACATTCAGTACTTC
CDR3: CASARLAKNIQYF

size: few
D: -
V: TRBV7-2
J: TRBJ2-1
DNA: TGTGCCAGCAGCTTATTTGCGGCGGGAATACAGTTCTTC
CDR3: CASSLFAAGIQFF

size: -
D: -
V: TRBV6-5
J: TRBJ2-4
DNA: TGTGCCAGCAGTTTCGACGGAGCCAAAAACATTCAGTACTTC
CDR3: CASSFDGAKNIQYF

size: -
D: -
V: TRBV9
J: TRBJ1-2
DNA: TGTGCCAGCAGCGTAGGATCTAGGGGGGGCGCGGATGGCTACACCTTC
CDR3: CASSVGSRGGADGYTF

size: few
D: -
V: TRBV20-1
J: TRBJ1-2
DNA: TGCAGTGCGCCCGGGGCTGGTGGCTACACCTTC
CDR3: CSAPGAGGYTF

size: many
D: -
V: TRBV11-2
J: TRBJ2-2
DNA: TGTGCCAGCAGTCTGGTGGACACCGGGGAGCTGTTTTTT
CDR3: CASSLVDTGELFF